One TCR beta chain is described in this entry. These data are taken from a study of blood T cells in healthy people across ages. Primers used in a second PCR of roughly 7 to 11 cycles were a sample-barcoded 5' primer and a J-beta primer mix. Each CDR3 protein gets one entry after TCRdb re-called the 5' RACE reads with MiXCR. Found here are approximately 600,000 distinct CDR3 sequences, around three fifths of them singletons; the top ten hold over 30%. This CDR3 is built from 13 residues. Germline-derived CDR1 and CDR2 are SGDLS and YYNGEE. With 2 bases removed from V and 5 bases from J, the gap between germline ends came to 8 bases.

The chain links TRBV9 to TRBJ2-1, with D uncertain. This TCR came from a man aged 60-69 years in good health. The sequenced material came from blood. The CDR3, as DNA: TGTGCCAGCAGCGTGGTTCTAAACAATGAGCAGTTCTTC. Translating gives CASSVVLNNEQFF. Complete variable domain (other parts from reference TRBV9 and TRBJ2-1): DSGVTQTPKHLITATGQRVTLRCSPRSGDLSVYWYQQSLDQGLQFLIQYYNGEERAKGNILERFSAQQFPDLHSELNLSSLELGDSALYFCASSVVLNNEQFFGPGTRLTVL.